The 27 T cell receptor beta chains reported below all come from one sample, sequenced in a study of CD8+CD57+ T cells in acquired aplastic anemia. Only patients with CD8+CD57+ cell expansion on flow cytometry were chosen for sequencing. Genomic DNA was employed as the template in profiling TCR beta VDJ and CDR3. TCRdb reprocessed the reads with MiXCR, giving one entry per CDR3 protein. The data show 95,000 to 150,000 distinct CDR3 sequences, under 60% seen once. The source material was sorted CD4+, CD8+, or CD8+CD57+ T cells (not recorded which) from PBMCs. These receptor sequences come from a human donor with aplastic anemia.

By share, this clonotype counts as medium-sized (0.01 to 0.1%). The rearrangement joins TRBV15 to TRBJ1-5, with 7 bases fitting TRBD1. With 3 bases clipped from V and 7 bases from J, the junction kept 6 bases outside the gene matches. The CDR3 is 14 residues long. Germline-derived CDR1 and CDR2 are LNHNV and YYDKDF (reference sequence). CDR3 sequence (DNA): TGTGCCACCAGCAGGGCGACAGGGAACCAGCCCCAGCATTTT. Encoded protein: CATSRATGNQPQHF.

The genes are TRBV7-7 and TRBJ2-1; TRBD1 is a possible D gene (6 bases). This CDR3 spans 15 amino acids. CDR1 and CDR2 from the germline V gene are SSHAT and FNYEAQ (reference sequence). V shed 1 base and J shed 0 bases, with 7 bases lying between them. CDR3 protein: CASSLGQVSYNEQFF. The CDR3 nucleotides read TGTGCCAGCAGCTTAGGACAGGTCTCCTACAATGAGCAGTTCTTC.

This chain links TRBV27 with TRBJ2-5; D unresolved. The V end was cut by 4 bases, the J end by 4 bases, with 10 bases between. This CDR3 is built from 13 residues. The V gene's germline CDR1 is MNHEY and CDR2 SMNVEV (reference sequence). The CDR3 is CASSSTAIETQYF. The CDR3 nucleotides read TGTGCCAGCAGTTCGACTGCGATAGAGACCCAGTACTTC.

This clonotype was observed at least ten times. The chain is built from TRBV9 and TRBJ2-1, with a tentative D call TRBD1 (5 bases). Germline V gene data show CDR1 as SGDLS and CDR2 as YYNGEE. There are 12 residues in the CDR3. The V end lost 3 bases, the J end lost 6 bases, and 7 bases lay between the germline ends. The CDR3 region has the DNA TGTGCCAGCAGCGCCAGGGTCAATGAGCAGTTCTTC. Amino acid sequence: CASSARVNEQFF.

The chain couples TRBV19 to TRBJ1-2; D unclear. CDR1 and CDR2 from the germline V gene are LNHDA and SQIVND (reference sequence). Trimming removed 10 bases from V and 5 bases from J, with 8 bases in between. This CDR3 has 10 residues. DNA of the CDR3: TGTGCCACCCGAGGGTATGGCTACACCTTC. It translates to CATRGYGYTF.

Only a few counts were recorded for this clonotype. V gene TRBV5-6 combines with J gene TRBJ2-5, with 8 bases that match TRBD2. CDR3 length: 16 residues. Germline V gene sequence: CDR1 SGHDT, CDR2 YYEEEE. Losses at the gene ends were 2 bases for V and 4 bases for J; bases not matched to a gene: 10. The CDR3 nucleotides read TGTGCCAGCAGCTTTTTTGACGGGAGGGCCAGAGAGACCCAGTACTTC. This encodes CASSFFDGRARETQYF.

This clonotype was seen at least ten times. The J gene is TRBJ2-1, the V gene TRBV19; no clear D. Trimming removed 5 bases from V and 1 base from J, with 15 bases in between. Looked up from germline, CDR1 is LNHDA and CDR2 is SQIVND (reference sequence). The CDR3 has 16 residues. The CDR3 DNA sequence: TGTGCCAGTAGTGTTGTAGCATTGCCTTCCTACAATGAGCAGTTCTTC. Its protein product is CASSVVALPSYNEQFF.

With respect to this clonotype: Mismatch with germline at one junction end may stem from a read error. V and J are TRBV2 and TRBJ1-2, with TRBD1 as a possible D gene (5 bases). This CDR3 has 12 amino acids. Germline V CDR1 and CDR2: SNHLY, FYNNEI. Here the CDR3 DNA reads TGTGCCGGCAGTGAAGGGGTTTGGGGCTACACCTTC. Its translation: CAGSEGVWGYTF.

CDR3 bases: TGTGCCACCAGCCCAGTAGTAGGGAAAGTGAACACTGAAGCTTTCTTT. It codes for CATSPVVGKVNTEAFF. The V gene is TRBV15, the J gene TRBJ1-1; the D is unclear. The CDR3 has 16 amino acids. Germline V lookup: CDR1 LNHNV, CDR2 YYDKDF (reference sequence). V gave up 5 bases and J gave up 0 bases, with 16 bases separating them.

The gene calls are TRBV19 and TRBJ2-7; tentatively, D is TRBD2 (6 bases). The CDR3 is 12 residues long. Germline assignment: CDR1 LNHDA and CDR2 SQIVND (reference sequence). Trimming left V 9 bases short and J 8 bases short, with 17 bases between. For the CDR3, the DNA is TGTGCCAGCAAATCCCGGGGGAACCAGCAGTACTTC. This encodes CASKSRGNQQYF.

V and J are TRBV7-9 and TRBJ2-5; D unresolved. Trimming pared 6 bases from V and 6 bases from J, leaving 8 bases between. CDR1 is SEHNR and CDR2 is FQNEAQ in the germline V gene (reference sequence). The CDR3 consists of 11 residues. The CDR3 DNA sequence: TGTGCCAGCAGTCAGGACCAGACCCAGTACTTC. It codes for CASSQDQTQYF.

V and J are TRBV7-9 and TRBJ1-5, with D perhaps TRBD1 (5 bases). This CDR3 has 15 amino acids. V lost 0 bases to trimming and J lost 1 base, with 7 bases between them. Germline CDR1 is SEHNR and CDR2 is FQNEAQ (reference sequence). CDR3 protein: CASSLARDSNQPQHF. CDR3 nucleotide sequence: TGTGCCAGCAGCTTAGCCAGGGACAGCAATCAGCCCCAGCATTTT.

The chain employs TRBV15 and TRBJ1-1, with D perhaps matching TRBD1 (6 bases). Germline V CDR1 and CDR2: LNHNV, YYDKDF (reference sequence). The V end was cut by 5 bases, the J end by 0 bases, with 13 bases between. CDR3 length: 15 residues. The CDR3 region is CATSESRGMNTEAFF. The CDR3 DNA reads as TGTGCCACCAGCGAGAGCAGGGGAATGAACACTGAAGCTTTCTTT.

V gene TRBV9 combines with J gene TRBJ2-3; D may be TRBD2 (5 bases). The V end was cut by 3 bases, the J end by 5 bases, with 13 bases between. The CDR3 is made up of 14 amino acids. Per the germline V gene, CDR1 is SGDLS and CDR2 is YYNGEE. CDR3 residues: CASSGLDRGDTQYF. Written as DNA, the CDR3 is TGTGCCAGCAGCGGACTCGACCGGGGAGATACGCAGTATTTT.

This sequence joins TRBV20-1 and TRBJ1-6; D gene uncertain. From germline, CDR1 is DFQATT and CDR2 SNEGSKA (reference sequence). Trimming removed 0 bases from V and 14 bases from J, with 14 bases in between. The CDR3 spans 13 residues. The CDR3 nucleotides are TGCAGTGCTAGAGAACTAACCGCTCAAACCCTCCACTTT. Its protein is CSARELTAQTLHF.

V is TRBV2 and J is TRBJ2-7; either TRBD1 or TRBD2 may fit D (6 bases each). The ends were cut back, 7 bases at V and 4 bases at J, with 14 bases in the middle. This CDR3 spans 13 amino acids. Germline CDR1 is SNHLY and CDR2 is FYNNEI. CDR3 residues: CASTPGGRYEQYF. CDR3 bases: TGTGCCAGCACGCCCGGGGGCAGGTACGAGCAGTACTTC.

The J gene is TRBJ2-1, the V gene TRBV15, with D uncertain. The V end lost 0 bases, the J end lost 8 bases, and 17 bases lay between the germline ends. This CDR3 region has 16 residues. Germline CDR1 and CDR2: LNHNV and YYDKDF (reference sequence). CDR3 amino acids: CATSREKTLRPHEQFF. CDR3 sequence (DNA): TGTGCCACCAGCAGAGAAAAGACACTAAGGCCACATGAGCAGTTCTTC.

V is TRBV7-2 and J is TRBJ2-3; D is undetermined. Per germline, CDR1 SGHTA and CDR2 FQGNSA. This CDR3 has 14 amino acids. Deletions cut 2 bases from V and 6 bases from J, with 12 bases between. The CDR3 sequence is CASSLPDLADTQYF. CDR3 nucleotides: TGTGCCAGCAGCTTACCTGACTTGGCGGATACGCAGTATTTT. Filled out from reference TRBV7-2 and TRBJ2-3, the complete variable domain reads GAGVSQSPSNKVTEKGKDVELRCDPISGHTALYWYRQSLGQGLEFLIYFQGNSAPDKSGLPSDRFSAERTGGSVSTLTIQRTQQEDSAVYLCASSLPDLADTQYFGPGTRLTVL.

There are many counts of this clonotype. This sequence joins TRBV7-9 and TRBJ2-3; 7 positions agree with TRBD2. CDR3 length equals 15 residues. V lost 8 bases, J lost 2 bases, and 10 bases stayed unmatched. Germline V gives CDR1 SEHNR, CDR2 FQNEAQ (reference sequence). CDR3 in amino acids: CASGIGRGVTDTQYF. The CDR3 DNA sequence: TGTGCCAGCGGAATCGGTCGGGGGGTCACAGATACGCAGTATTTT.

This clonotype has only a few counts. J is TRBJ1-6 and V is TRBV7-9; unclear D gene. The V end lost 6 bases, the J end lost 0 bases, and 9 bases lay between the germline ends. The CDR3 has 15 residues. CDR1 is SEHNR and CDR2 is FQNEAQ in the germline V gene (reference sequence). The DNA for the CDR3 is TGTGCCAGCAGACCGCAGAGCTCCTATAATTCACCCCTCCACTTT. It encodes CASRPQSSYNSPLHF.

This clonotype has more than one count but fewer than ten. The V and J genes are TRBV24-1 and TRBJ2-7; TRBD2 matches at 9 bases. V lost 3 bases and J lost 4; bases outside the gene matches: 9. This CDR3 comprises 16 residues. CDR1 and CDR2 from the germline V gene are KGHDR and SFDVKD. The CDR3 loop reads CATSDTHGLASYEQYF. The CDR3 DNA is TGTGCCACCAGTGATACCCATGGACTAGCGTCATACGAGCAGTACTTC.

J is TRBJ2-7 and V is TRBV19, with D hard to call. Germline CDR1 and CDR2: LNHDA and SQIVND (reference sequence). There are 10 residues in the CDR3. V lost 5 bases, J lost 7 bases, and 6 bases lay in between. In DNA, the CDR3 is TGTGCCAGTAGTTTCCCGGAGCAGTACTTC. It codes for CASSFPEQYF.

This clonotype was picked up one time. This chain connects TRBV2 to TRBJ1-1; D call uncertain. V was pared by 5 bases and J by 3 bases, with 10 bases between. In germline, CDR1 is SNHLY, CDR2 FYNNEI. CDR3 size: 13 residues. The DNA of the CDR3 is TGTGCCAGCAGTCTGGGTGAATACACTGAAGCTTTCTTT. This sequence encodes CASSLGEYTEAFF.

The chain recombines TRBV25-1 with TRBJ2-4; 9 bases map to TRBD1. Trimming at V came to 10 bases and at J to 7 bases, leaving 8 bases not matched to a gene. Germline CDR1 MGHDK, CDR2 SYGVNS. This CDR3 has 13 residues. CDR3 sequence (DNA): TGTGCCACCCAAGGGGACAGGGACAACATTCAGTACTTC. Its translation is CATQGDRDNIQYF.

V gene TRBV7-2 combines with J gene TRBJ2-5; the D gene could be TRBD1 or TRBD2 (5 bases each). Trimming cost V 3 bases and J 1 base, with 9 bases left between them. The germline CDR1 and CDR2 sequences are SGHTA and FQGNSA. The CDR3 length is 14 residues. The CDR3 DNA reads as TGTGCCAGCAGCTTGGGGGTCCTCCAAGAGACCCAGTACTTC. Its translation: CASSLGVLQETQYF.

This chain joins TRBV5-1 and TRBJ1-6; no clear D gene. The germline V gene encodes CDR1 SGHRS and CDR2 YFSETQ. The CDR3 has 14 residues. Trimming left V 0 bases short and J 9 bases short, with 10 bases between. The CDR3 sequence is CASSLEGSPSPLHF. In DNA, the CDR3 is TGCGCCAGCAGCTTGGAAGGATCTCCTTCACCCCTCCACTTT.

This clonotype was picked up many times. The V gene is TRBV7-9, the J gene TRBJ1-1, with unresolved D. This CDR3 has 15 amino acids. Trimming left V 3 bases short and J 0 bases short, with 11 bases between. Germline CDR1 reads SEHNR; CDR2 reads FQNEAQ (reference sequence). Here the CDR3 reads CASSLRNGMNTEAFF. CDR3 DNA sequence: TGTGCCAGCAGCTTGAGAAATGGCATGAACACTGAAGCTTTCTTT.